This TCR beta chain originates from a study of T cell repertoires in Merkel cell carcinoma (dated by TCRdb to about 2019). About the investigation overall: Patients who had received intralesional immunotherapy or systemic immune checkpoint blockade ahead of the biopsy were left out. Inclusion required a diagnosis of MCPyV-positive Merkel cell carcinoma and successful in vitro expansion of tumor-infiltrating lymphocytes. The MCPyV-specific clonotypes were initially defined from expanded tumor-infiltrating lymphocytes through tetramer sorting, cloning and paired TCR sequencing.

By share, this clone ranks as medium-sized (0.01 to 0.1%). Its antigen remains unidentified. Within one base of it there is no much larger clone, and no base qualities were kept. TRB CDR3 sequencing and data processing of tumor genomic DNA were performed with the immunoSEQ assay. TCRdb took over this immuneACCESS table, retaining in-frame rearrangements with V and J assigned. Such tables are incomplete; in checked studies, under half of the missing clones stem from an unresolved V gene, and the remainder is unexplained. For this sample the table gives some 14,000 clones, of which 76% were detected only once. Jointly, the top ten make up 17% of the sample. Biopsy-confirmed MCPyV-positive Merkel cell carcinoma was present in the study subjects, and positive serum antibodies to T-antigen were found in every subject. Genomic DNA was extracted from roughly 6 adjacent 10-micron frozen tumor sections without cell sorting or culture. Tumor biopsy tissue of roughly 5 x 5 x 5 mm was frozen in optimal cutting temperature compound. In the frozen biopsy, scout sections stained with hematoxylin and eosin confirmed abundant Merkel cell carcinoma and infiltrating cells.

The CDR3 sequence holds 18 residues, the cysteine and phenylalanine included. Kept here is only the CDR3 DNA, which spans 54 bases and is read in frame from base 1. CDR1 and CDR2 were assigned from the germline V gene as MDHEN and SYDVKM. The germline V and J ends show losses of 4 bases and 4 bases respectively, and no gene match explains 18 bases of the junction. General study outcomes and caveats: No normal tissue biopsies were studied.

The TCR was taken from an adult with Merkel cell carcinoma. Sequencing was done on a sample of tumor tissue. The sequence links TRBV28 to TRBJ1-1, with 7 bases in between that match TRBD1. The nucleotide sequence is given as TGTGCCAGCAGTTGGGGCACAGGGGAGGGTAGTCTTGGCACTGAAGCTTTCTTT. Its product reads: CASSWGTGEGSLGTEAFF.